A single sample is the source of the 10 T cell receptor beta chains below, sequenced in a study of T cells in Graves' hyperthyroidism and ophthalmopathy. The TCR beta CDR3 regions underwent amplification using RNA transcripts as the source. The primer set for the first-round RT-PCR of the TCR CDR3 was HTBI. MiXCR was run by TCRdb on the multiplex PCR reads, yielding one entry per CDR3 protein. The table records roughly 350,000 distinct CDR3 sequences, about 15% of them present only once. The specimen sequenced was blood. All receptors derive from a woman aged 25 to 39 with Graves' hyperthyroidism.

Ten or more counts support this clonotype. V and J are TRBV5-1 and TRBJ1-1; D unclear. This CDR3 comprises 14 residues. V was trimmed by 0 bases and J by 4 bases, leaving 10 bases between them. Germline V CDR1 and CDR2: SGHRS, YFSETQ. This CDR3 is CASSLASVGTEAFF. CDR3 nucleotides: TGCGCCAGCAGCTTGGCCAGCGTGGGCACTGAAGCTTTCTTT. Full variable domain (remainder filled in from reference TRBV5-1 and TRBJ1-1): KAGVTQTPRYLIKTRGQQVTLSCSPISGHRSVSWYQQTPGQGLQFLFEYFSETQRNKGNFPGRFSGRQFSNSRSEMNVSTLELGDSALYLCASSLASVGTEAFFGQGTRLTVV.

This clonotype was observed a few times. The CDR3 nucleotides read TGTGCCCCTCCTCGAGGACAGACTGATCTCTCCTACAATGAGCAGTTCTTC. As protein: CAPPRGQTDLSYNEQFF. The rearrangement links TRBV19 to TRBJ2-1, with a possible D match to TRBD1 (6 bases). The germline V gene encodes CDR1 LNHDA and CDR2 SQIVND (reference sequence). V gave up 11 bases and J gave up 0 bases, with 23 bases separating them. The CDR3 extends over 17 amino acids.

This clonotype was detected ten times or more. The chain couples TRBV28 to TRBJ1-6; 11 positions match TRBD1. The CDR3 sequence is 16 residues long. Trimming took 4 bases from V and 7 from J; bases not matched to a gene: 6. Germline CDR1 is MDHEN and CDR2 is SYDVKM. The CDR3 bases are TGTGCCAGCAGTTCCCCGGGACAGGGGGTCAATTCACCCCTCCACTTT. Translating it yields CASSSPGQGVNSPLHF.

The rearrangement uses TRBV20-1 and TRBJ2-7; possible D gene TRBD2, 5 bases. V was pared by 3 bases and J by 5 bases, with 14 bases between. Germline V CDR1 and CDR2: DFQATT, SNEGSKA (reference sequence). This CDR3 has 13 amino acids. The CDR3 coding sequence is TGCAGTGCTAGTAAGCAGACTATAAACGAGCAGTACTTC. Amino acids: CSASKQTINEQYF.

The V and J genes are TRBV28 and TRBJ2-1, with 10 positions matching TRBD2. V shed 7 bases, J shed 0 bases, and the junction held 6 bases outside the gene matches. CDR1 is MDHEN and CDR2 is SYDVKM in the germline V gene. The CDR3 contains 16 residues. Here the CDR3 reads CASTGPSGSSYNEQFF. The CDR3, as DNA: TGTGCCAGCACCGGCCCTAGCGGGAGCTCCTACAATGAGCAGTTCTTC.

In this sample, this clonotype turned up many times. This rearrangement joins TRBV29-1 to TRBJ1-5, with D maybe TRBD1 (6 bases). This CDR3 is 14 amino acids long. Germline CDR1 is SQVTM and CDR2 is ANQGSEA. V lost 4 bases and J 6 bases, leaving 16 bases between the germline ends. DNA of the CDR3: TGCAGCGTTGGGTCCGGGGACACCGCTCAGCCCCAGCATTTT. Translated, it gives CSVGSGDTAQPQHF.

This clonotype was counted ten times or more. The chain combines TRBV28 with TRBJ2-1; 13 bases are a match to TRBD2. V shed 4 bases, J shed 15 bases, and the junction held 12 bases outside the gene matches. The CDR3 length is 15 residues. The germline V gene has CDR1 MDHEN and CDR2 SYDVKM. The DNA of the CDR3 is TGTGCCAGCAGTTGGGCGGCGACTAGCGGGAGGAACTCGTTCTTC. This sequence encodes CASSWAATSGRNSFF.

The sample holds many counts of this clonotype. The chain links TRBV6-1 to TRBJ2-1; 8 nucleotides match TRBD1. Trimming removed 0 bases from V and 6 bases from J; junction bases left unmatched: 7. Germline loops: CDR1 MNHNS, CDR2 SASEGT. The CDR3 sequence is 16 residues long. The CDR3 DNA follows: TGTGCCAGCAGTGAAGCGCAGGGGGCCCCGGCCAATGAGCAGTTCTTC. This sequence encodes CASSEAQGAPANEQFF.

This clonotype was found a few times. The chain combines TRBV28 with TRBJ2-7; no clear D gene. The germline V gene has CDR1 MDHEN and CDR2 SYDVKM. V was clipped by 3 bases and J by 2 bases, with 8 bases between them. CDR3 length: 13 amino acids. The CDR3 loop reads CASSFQVTYEQYF. Written as DNA, the CDR3 is TGTGCCAGCAGTTTCCAGGTGACCTACGAGCAGTACTTC.

Many counts were recorded for this clonotype. J is TRBJ1-1 and V is TRBV6-5; TRBD1 is a possible D gene (5 bases). Germline CDR1 MNHEY, CDR2 SVGAGI. V lost 0 bases, J lost 4 bases, and 9 bases lay in between. The CDR3 is made up of 14 amino acids. CDR3 in amino acids: CASSYSPGTTEAFF. The CDR3, as DNA: TGTGCCAGCAGTTACTCACCCGGGACCACTGAAGCTTTCTTT.